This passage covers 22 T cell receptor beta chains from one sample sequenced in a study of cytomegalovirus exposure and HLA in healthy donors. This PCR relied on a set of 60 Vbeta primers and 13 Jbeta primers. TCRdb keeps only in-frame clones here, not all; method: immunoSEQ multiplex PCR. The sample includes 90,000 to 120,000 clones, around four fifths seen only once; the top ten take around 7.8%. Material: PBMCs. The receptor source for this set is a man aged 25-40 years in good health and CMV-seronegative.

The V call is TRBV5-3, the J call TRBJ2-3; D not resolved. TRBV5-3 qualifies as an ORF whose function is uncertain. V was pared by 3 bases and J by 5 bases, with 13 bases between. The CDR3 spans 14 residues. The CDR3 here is CARSSTPSRDTQYF. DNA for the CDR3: TGTGCCAGAAGCTCCACACCATCTAGAGATACGCAGTATTTT.

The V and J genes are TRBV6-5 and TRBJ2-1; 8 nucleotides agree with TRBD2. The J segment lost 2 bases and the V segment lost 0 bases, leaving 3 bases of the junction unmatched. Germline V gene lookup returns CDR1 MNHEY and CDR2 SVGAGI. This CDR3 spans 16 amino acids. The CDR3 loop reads CASSYSSGGAYNEQFF. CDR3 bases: TGTGCCAGCAGTTACTCTTCCGGGGGGGCCTACAATGAGCAGTTCTTC.

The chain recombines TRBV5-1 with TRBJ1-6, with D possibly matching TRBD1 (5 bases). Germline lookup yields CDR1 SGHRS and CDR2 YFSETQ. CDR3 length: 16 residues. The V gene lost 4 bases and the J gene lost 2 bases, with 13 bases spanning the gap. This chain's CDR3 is CASSKDQGTYNSPLHF. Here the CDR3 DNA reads TGCGCCAGCAGCAAGGACCAGGGAACCTATAATTCACCCCTCCACTTT.

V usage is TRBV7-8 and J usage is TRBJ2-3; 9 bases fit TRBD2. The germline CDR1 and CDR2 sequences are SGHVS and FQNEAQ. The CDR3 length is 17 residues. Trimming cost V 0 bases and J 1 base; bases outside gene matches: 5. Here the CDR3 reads CASSLARAGGRTDTQYF. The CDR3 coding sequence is TGTGCCAGCAGCTTAGCGCGAGCGGGGGGCCGCACAGATACGCAGTATTTT.

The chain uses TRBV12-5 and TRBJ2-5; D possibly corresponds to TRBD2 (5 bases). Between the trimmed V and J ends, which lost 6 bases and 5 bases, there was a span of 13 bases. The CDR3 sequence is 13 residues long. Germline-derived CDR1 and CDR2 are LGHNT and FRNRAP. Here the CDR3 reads CASGTLLAETQYF. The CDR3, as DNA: TGTGCTAGTGGCACGCTTTTAGCGGAGACCCAGTACTTC.

The DNA for the CDR3 is TGTGCCACCAGCAAGGGACTAGCGGCGAACACCGGGGAGCTGTTTTTT. Translation gives CATSKGLAANTGELFF. The chain employs TRBV15 and TRBJ2-2; 11 nucleotides match TRBD2. Losses at the gene ends were 4 bases for V and 0 bases for J; bases not matched to a gene: 1. The CDR3 totals 16 residues. The V gene's germline CDR1 is LNHNV and CDR2 YYDKDF (reference sequence).

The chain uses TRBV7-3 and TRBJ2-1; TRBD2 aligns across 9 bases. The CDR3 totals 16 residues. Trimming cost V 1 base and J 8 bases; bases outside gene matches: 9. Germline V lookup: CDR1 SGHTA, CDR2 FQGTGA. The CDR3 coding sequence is TGTGCCAGCAGCTTAATGGCGGGAGGGCCGTCTGATGAGCAGTTCTTC. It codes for CASSLMAGGPSDEQFF.

CDR3 in DNA: TGTGCCAGCAGCCCGGGACAGGGGGCGTCTACGGCTTTCTTT. This codes for CASSPGQGASTAFF. V usage is TRBV11-3 and J usage is TRBJ1-1; 12 bases align to TRBD1. From germline, CDR1 is SGHNT and CDR2 YENEEA. The V gene end was trimmed by 5 bases and the J gene end by 11 bases; junction bases not matched to a gene: 9. This CDR3 has 14 residues.

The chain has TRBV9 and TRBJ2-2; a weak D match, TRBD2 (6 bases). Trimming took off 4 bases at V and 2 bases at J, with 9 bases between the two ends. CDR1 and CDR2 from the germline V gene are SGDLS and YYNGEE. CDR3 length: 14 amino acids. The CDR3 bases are TGTGCCAGCAGCAACGGACTAAACACCGGGGAGCTGTTTTTT. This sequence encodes CASSNGLNTGELFF.

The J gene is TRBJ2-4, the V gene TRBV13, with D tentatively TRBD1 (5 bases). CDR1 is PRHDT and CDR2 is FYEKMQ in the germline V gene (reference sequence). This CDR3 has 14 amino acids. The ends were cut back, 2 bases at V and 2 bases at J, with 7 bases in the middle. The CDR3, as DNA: TGTGCCAGCAGCTTACAGGGTTCCAAAAACATTCAGTACTTC. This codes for CASSLQGSKNIQYF.

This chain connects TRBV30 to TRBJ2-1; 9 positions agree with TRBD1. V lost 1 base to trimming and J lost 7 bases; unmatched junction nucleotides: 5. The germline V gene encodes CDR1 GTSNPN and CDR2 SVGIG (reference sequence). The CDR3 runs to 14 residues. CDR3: CAWSEQGARNEQFF. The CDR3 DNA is TGTGCCTGGAGTGAACAGGGGGCAAGGAATGAGCAGTTCTTC. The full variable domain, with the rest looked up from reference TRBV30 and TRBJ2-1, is SQTIHQWPATLVQPVGSPLSLECTVEGTSNPNLYWYRQAAGRGLQLLFYSVGIGQISSEVPQNLSASRPQDRQFILSSKKLLLSDSGFYLCAWSEQGARNEQFFGPGTRLTVL.

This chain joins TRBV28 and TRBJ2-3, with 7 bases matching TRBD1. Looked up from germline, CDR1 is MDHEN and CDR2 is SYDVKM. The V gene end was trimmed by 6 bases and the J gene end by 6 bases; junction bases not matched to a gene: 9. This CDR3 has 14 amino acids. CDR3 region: CASSATGTVDTQYF. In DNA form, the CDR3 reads TGTGCCAGCAGCGCGACAGGGACAGTGGATACGCAGTATTTT.

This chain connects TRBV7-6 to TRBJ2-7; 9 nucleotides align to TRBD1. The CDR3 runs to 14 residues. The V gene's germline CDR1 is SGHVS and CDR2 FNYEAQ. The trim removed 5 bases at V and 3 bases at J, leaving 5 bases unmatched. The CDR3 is CASSHRGQGYEQYF. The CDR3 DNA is TGTGCCAGCAGCCATAGGGGACAGGGCTACGAGCAGTACTTC.

CDR3 amino acids: CASSIEASGRGYAGELFF. Written as DNA, the CDR3 is TGTGCCAGTAGTATAGAGGCTAGCGGGAGGGGGTACGCCGGGGAGCTGTTTTTT. V is TRBV19 and J is TRBJ2-2; 12 nucleotides agree with TRBD2. The trim removed 0 bases at V and 6 bases at J, leaving 8 bases unmatched. This CDR3 is built from 18 residues. Per the germline V gene, CDR1 is LNHDA and CDR2 is SQIVND (reference sequence).

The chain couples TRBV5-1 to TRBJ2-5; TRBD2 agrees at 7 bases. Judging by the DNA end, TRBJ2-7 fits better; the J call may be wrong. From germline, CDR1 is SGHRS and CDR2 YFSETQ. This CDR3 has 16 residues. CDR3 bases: TGCGCCAGCAGCTTGGAAGCGGGGCGTGGGGCCTACGAGCAGTACTTC. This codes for CASSLEAGRGAYEQYF.

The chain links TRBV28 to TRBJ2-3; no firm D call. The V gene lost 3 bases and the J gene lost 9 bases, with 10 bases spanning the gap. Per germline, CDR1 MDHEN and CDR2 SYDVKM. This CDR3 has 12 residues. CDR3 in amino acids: CASSFRQGTQYF. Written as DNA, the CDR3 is TGTGCCAGCAGTTTCAGACAAGGCACGCAGTATTTT.

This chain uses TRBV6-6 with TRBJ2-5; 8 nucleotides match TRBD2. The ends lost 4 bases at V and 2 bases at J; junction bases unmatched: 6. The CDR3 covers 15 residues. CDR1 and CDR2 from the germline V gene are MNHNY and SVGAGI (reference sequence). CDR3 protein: CASSSRRGVQETQYF. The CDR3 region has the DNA TGTGCCAGCAGTTCCCGGCGGGGGGTACAAGAGACCCAGTACTTC.

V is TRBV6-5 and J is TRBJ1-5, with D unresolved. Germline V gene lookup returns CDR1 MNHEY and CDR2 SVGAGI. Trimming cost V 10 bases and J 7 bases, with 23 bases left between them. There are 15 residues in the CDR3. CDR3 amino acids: CATLSGLAVDQPQHF. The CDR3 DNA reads TGTGCCACCTTGAGCGGCCTCGCAGTGGACCAGCCCCAGCATTTT.

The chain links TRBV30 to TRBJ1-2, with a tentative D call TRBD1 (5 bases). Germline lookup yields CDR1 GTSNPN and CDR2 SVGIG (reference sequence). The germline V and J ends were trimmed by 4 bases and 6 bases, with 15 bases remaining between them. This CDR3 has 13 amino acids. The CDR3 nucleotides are TGTGCCTGGACCAGAATGACAGACAATGGCTACACCTTC. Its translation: CAWTRMTDNGYTF. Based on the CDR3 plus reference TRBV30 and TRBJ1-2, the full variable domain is SQTIHQWPATLVQPVGSPLSLECTVEGTSNPNLYWYRQAAGRGLQLLFYSVGIGQISSEVPQNLSASRPQDRQFILSSKKLLLSDSGFYLCAWTRMTDNGYTFGSGTRLTVV.

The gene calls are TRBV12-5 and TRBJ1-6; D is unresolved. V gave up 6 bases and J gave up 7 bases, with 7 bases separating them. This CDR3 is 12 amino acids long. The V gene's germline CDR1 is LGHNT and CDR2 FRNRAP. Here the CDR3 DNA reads TGTGCTAGTGGCCCTACCAATTCACCCCTCCACTTT. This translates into CASGPTNSPLHF. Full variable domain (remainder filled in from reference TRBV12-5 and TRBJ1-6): DARVTQTPRHKVTEMGQEVTMRCQPILGHNTVFWYRQTMMQGLELLAYFRNRAPLDDSGMPKDRFSAEMPDATLATLKIQPSEPRDSAVYFCASGPTNSPLHFGNGTRLTVT.

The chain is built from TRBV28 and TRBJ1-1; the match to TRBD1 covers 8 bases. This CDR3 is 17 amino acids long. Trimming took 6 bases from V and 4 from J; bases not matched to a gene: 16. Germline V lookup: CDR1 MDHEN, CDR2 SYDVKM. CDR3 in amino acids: CASRPGQGKSLSTEAFF. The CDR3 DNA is TGTGCCAGCAGACCCGGACAGGGCAAAAGTCTCAGCACTGAAGCTTTCTTT. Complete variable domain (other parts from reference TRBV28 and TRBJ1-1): DVKVTQSSRYLVKRTGEKVFLECVQDMDHENMFWYRQDPGLGLRLIYFSYDVKMKEKGDIPEGYSVSREKKERFSLILESASTNQTSMYLCASRPGQGKSLSTEAFFGQGTRLTVV.

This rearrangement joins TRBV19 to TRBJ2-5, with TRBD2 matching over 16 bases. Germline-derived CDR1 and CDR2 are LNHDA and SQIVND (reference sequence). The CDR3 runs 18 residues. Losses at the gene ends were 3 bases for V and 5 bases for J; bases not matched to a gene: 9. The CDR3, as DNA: TGTGCCAGTAGTATGGGACTAGCGGGGGGGCCGGTGTTGGAGACCCAGTACTTC. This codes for CASSMGLAGGPVLETQYF. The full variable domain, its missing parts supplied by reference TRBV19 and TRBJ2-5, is DGGITQSPKYLFRKEGQNVTLSCEQNLNHDAMYWYRQDPGQGLRLIYYSQIVNDFQKGDIAEGYSVSREKKESFPLTVTSAQKNPTAFYLCASSMGLAGGPVLETQYFGPGTRLLVL.